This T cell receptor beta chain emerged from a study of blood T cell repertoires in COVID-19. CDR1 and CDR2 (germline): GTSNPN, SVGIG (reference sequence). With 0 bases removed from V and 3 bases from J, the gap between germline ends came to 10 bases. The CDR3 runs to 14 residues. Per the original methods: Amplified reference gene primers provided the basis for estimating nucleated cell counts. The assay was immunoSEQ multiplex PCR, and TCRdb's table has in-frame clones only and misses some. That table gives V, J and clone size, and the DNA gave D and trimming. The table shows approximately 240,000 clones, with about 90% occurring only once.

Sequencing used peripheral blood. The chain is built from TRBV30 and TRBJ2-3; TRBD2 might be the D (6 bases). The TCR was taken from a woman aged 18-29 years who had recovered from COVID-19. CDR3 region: CAWSVTGVTDTQYF. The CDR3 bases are TGTGCCTGGAGTGTTACGGGAGTAACAGATACGCAGTATTTT.